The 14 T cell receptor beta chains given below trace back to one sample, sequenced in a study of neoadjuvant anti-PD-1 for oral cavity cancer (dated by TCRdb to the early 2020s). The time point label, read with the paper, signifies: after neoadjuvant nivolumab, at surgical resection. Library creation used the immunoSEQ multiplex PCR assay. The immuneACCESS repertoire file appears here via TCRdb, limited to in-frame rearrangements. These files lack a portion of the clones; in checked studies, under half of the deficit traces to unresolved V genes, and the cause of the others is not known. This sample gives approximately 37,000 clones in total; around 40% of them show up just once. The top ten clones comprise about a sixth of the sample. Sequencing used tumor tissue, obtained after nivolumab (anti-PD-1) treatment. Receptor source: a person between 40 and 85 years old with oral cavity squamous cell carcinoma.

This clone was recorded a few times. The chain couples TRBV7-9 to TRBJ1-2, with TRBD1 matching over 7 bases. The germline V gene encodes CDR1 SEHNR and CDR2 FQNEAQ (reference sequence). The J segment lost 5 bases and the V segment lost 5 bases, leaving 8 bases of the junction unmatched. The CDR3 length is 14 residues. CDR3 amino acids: CASSQDRRGYGYTF. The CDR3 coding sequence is TGTGCCAGCAGCCAGGACAGGAGAGGGTATGGCTACACCTTC.

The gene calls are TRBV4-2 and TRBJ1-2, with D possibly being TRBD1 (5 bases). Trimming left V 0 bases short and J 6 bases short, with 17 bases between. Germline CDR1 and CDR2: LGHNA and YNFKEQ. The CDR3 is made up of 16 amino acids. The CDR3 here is CASSQDGRGRADGYTF. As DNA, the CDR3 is TGTGCCAGCAGCCAAGACGGGAGGGGCAGGGCGGATGGCTACACCTTC.

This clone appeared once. This CDR3 reads CASCDWSGLVKEGANVLTF. The CDR3 DNA follows: TGTGCCAGCTGCGACTGGTCGGGCCTAGTTAAGGAGGGGGCCAACGTCCTGACTTTC. The V and J genes are TRBV11-2 and TRBJ2-6; D unclear. The CDR3 length is 19 residues. Germline V gene data show CDR1 as SGHAT and CDR2 as FQNNGV. Deletions cut 8 bases from V and 4 bases from J, with 27 bases between.

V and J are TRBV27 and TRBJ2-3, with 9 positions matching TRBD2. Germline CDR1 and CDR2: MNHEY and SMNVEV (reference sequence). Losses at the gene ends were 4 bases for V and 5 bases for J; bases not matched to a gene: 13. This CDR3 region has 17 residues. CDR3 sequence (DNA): TGTGCCAGCAGTTATACTGGCGGGAGGGCCTCGTTAGATACGCAGTATTTT. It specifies CASSYTGGRASLDTQYF.

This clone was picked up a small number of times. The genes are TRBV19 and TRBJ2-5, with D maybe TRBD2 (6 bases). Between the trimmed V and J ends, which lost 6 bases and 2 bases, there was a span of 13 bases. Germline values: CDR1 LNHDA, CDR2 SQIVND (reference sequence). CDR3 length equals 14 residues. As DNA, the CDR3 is TGTGCCAGTAGAACGGACGCGGGGCAAGAGACCCAGTACTTC. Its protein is CASRTDAGQETQYF.

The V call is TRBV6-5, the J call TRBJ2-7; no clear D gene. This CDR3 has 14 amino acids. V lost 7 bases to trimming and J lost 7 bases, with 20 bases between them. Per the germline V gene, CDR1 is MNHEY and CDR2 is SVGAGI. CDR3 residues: CASKTGGFPEEQYF. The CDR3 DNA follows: TGTGCCAGCAAAACGGGTGGGTTCCCCGAGGAGCAGTACTTC.

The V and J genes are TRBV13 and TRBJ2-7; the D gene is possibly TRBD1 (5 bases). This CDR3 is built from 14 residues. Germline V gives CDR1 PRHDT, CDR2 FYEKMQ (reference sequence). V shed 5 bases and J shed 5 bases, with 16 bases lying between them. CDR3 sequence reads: CASSPRLWGDEQYF. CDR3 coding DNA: TGTGCCAGCAGCCCCAGGCTCTGGGGCGACGAGCAGTACTTC.

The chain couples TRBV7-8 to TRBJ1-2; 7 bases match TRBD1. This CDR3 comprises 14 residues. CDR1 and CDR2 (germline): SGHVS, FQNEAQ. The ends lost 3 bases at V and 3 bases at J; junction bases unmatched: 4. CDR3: CASSLSTGDYGYTF. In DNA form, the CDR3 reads TGTGCCAGCAGCTTGTCCACAGGGGACTATGGCTACACCTTC.

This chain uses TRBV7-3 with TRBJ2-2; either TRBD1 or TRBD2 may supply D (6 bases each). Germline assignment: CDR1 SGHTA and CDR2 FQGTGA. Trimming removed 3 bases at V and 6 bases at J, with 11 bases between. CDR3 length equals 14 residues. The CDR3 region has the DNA TGTGCCAGCAGCTTGGGGGGCCCTCCCGGGGAGCTGTTTTTT. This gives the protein CASSLGGPPGELFF.

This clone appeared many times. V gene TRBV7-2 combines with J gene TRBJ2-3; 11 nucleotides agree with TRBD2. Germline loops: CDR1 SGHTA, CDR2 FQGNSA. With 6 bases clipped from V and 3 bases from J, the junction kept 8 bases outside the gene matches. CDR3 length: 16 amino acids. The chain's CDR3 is CASSRRLAGLTDTQYF. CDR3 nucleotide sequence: TGTGCCAGCAGTCGCCGACTAGCGGGATTGACAGATACGCAGTATTTT.

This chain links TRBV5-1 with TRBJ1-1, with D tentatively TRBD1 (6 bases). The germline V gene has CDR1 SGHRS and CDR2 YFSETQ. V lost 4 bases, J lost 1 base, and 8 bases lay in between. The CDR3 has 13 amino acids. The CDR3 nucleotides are TGCGCCAGCAGCGCGGGACAGAACACTGAAGCTTTCTTT. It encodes CASSAGQNTEAFF.

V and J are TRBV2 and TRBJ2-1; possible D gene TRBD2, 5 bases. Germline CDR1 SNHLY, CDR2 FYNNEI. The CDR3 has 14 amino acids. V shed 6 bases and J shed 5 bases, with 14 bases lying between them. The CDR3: CASSQPGTNNEQFF. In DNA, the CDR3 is TGTGCCAGCAGCCAACCGGGAACTAACAATGAGCAGTTCTTC.

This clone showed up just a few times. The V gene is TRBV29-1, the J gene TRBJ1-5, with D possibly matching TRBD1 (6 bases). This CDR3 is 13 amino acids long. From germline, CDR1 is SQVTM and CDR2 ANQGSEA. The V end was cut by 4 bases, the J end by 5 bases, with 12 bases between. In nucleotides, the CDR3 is TGCAGCGTTGGTGGGGGGCCCTATCAGCCCCAGCATTTT. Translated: CSVGGGPYQPQHF.

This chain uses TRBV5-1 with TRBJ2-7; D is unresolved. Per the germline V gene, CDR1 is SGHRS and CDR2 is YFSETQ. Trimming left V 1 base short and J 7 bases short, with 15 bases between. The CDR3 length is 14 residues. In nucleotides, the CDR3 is TGCGCCAGCAGCTTGTCGCGGATGGTGGGGGAGCAGTACTTC. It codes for CASSLSRMVGEQYF.